Sequencing of this TCR beta chain was carried out in a study of T cell responses to AZD1222 COVID-19 vaccine. General observations from the study: None of the repertoires were sampled until the peak T cell response had passed. Spike as a whole was targeted by vaccine-associated CD4 TCRs, dominant at 160-218 and 743-854. Of the AZD1222 recipients, only 6 or 7 were seropositive at baseline. Donor demographics were predominantly white British with a female majority; clonal diversity may be underestimated.

Assay used: immunoSEQ multiplex PCR; TCRdb lists only in-frame clones, some missing. The data show fewer than 85,000 clones, with 88% seen just once and 4% to 5% held by the top ten. This clone was counted a few times. As yet, its antigen is unknown. The same CDR3 arises from other DNA sequences in this sample as well. V gave up 6 bases and J gave up 2 bases, with 8 bases separating them. There are 11 residues in the CDR3. CDR1 is DFQATT, CDR2 SNEGSKA, per germline (reference sequence). The source of this sequence is an adult who received the MenACWY meningococcal vaccine as a control. The chain has TRBV20-1 and TRBJ2-7; no reliable D call. The sample was peripheral blood, taken 28 days after the second dose of the MenACWY control vaccine. The DNA of the CDR3 is TGCAGTGCGAGTGGGGCCTACGAGCAGTACTTC. It specifies CSASGAYEQYF.